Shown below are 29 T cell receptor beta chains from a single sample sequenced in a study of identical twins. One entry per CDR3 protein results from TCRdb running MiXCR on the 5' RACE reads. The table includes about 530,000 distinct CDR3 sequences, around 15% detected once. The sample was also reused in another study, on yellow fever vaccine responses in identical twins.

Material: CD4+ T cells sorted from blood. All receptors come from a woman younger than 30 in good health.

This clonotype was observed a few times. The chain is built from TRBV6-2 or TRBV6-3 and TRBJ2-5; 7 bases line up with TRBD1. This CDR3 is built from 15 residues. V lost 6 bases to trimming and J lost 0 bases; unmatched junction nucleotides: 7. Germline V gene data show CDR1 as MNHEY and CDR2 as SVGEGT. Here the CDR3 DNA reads TGTGCCAGCAGGCAACAGGGACAGTACCAAGAGACCCAGTACTTC. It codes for CASRQQGQYQETQYF.

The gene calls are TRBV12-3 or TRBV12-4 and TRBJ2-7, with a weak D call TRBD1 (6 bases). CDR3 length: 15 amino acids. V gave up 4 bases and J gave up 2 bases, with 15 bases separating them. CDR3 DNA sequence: TGTGCCAGCAGTTCGGGGCAGGGGCGGCCCTACGAGCAGTACTTC. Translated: CASSSGQGRPYEQYF.

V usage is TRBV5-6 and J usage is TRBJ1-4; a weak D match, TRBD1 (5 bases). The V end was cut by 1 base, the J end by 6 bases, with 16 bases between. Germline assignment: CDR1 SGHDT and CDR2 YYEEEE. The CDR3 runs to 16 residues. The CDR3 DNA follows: TGTGCCAGCAGCTTGACTTCTGGGACCAAGTATGAAAAACTGTTTTTT. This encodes CASSLTSGTKYEKLFF.

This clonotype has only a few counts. The CDR3 DNA follows: TGTGCCAGCCGACTCTTAGCGGGGGGGAGTGGCGGGGAGCTGTTTTTT. Its translation: CASRLLAGGSGGELFF. The J gene is TRBJ2-2, the V gene TRBV27; TRBD2 matches 11 bases. J was trimmed by 7 bases and V by 8 bases; bases with no gene match: 12. CDR3 size: 16 residues. Germline lookup yields CDR1 MNHEY and CDR2 SMNVEV (reference sequence).

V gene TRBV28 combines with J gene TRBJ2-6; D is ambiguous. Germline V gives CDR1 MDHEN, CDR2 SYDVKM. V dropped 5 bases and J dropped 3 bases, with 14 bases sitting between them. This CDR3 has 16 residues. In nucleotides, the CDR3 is TGTGCCAGCAGTCCCCCATACAAGGGTGGGGCCAACGTCCTGACTTTC. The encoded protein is CASSPPYKGGANVLTF.

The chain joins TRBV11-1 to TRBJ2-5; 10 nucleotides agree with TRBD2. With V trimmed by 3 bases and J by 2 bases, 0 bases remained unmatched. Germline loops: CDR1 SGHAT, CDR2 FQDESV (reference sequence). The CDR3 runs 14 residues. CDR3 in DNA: TGTGCCAGCAGCTTTAGCGGGAGGCAAGAGACCCAGTACTTC. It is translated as CASSFSGRQETQYF.

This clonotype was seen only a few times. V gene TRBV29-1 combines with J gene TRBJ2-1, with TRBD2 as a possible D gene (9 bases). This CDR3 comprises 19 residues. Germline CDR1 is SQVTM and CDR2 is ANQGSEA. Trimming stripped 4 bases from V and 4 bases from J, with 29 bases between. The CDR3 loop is CSVGAGGKETSGLYNEQFF. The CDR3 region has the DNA TGCAGCGTTGGTGCAGGGGGCAAGGAGACTAGCGGCCTATACAATGAGCAGTTCTTC.

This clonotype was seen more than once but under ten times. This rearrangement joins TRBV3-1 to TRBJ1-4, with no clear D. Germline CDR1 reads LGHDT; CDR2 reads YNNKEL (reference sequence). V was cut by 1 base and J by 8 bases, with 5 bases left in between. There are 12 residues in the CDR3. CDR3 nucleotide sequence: TGTGCCAGCAGCCAAGTACGGGAAAAACTGTTTTTT. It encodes CASSQVREKLFF.

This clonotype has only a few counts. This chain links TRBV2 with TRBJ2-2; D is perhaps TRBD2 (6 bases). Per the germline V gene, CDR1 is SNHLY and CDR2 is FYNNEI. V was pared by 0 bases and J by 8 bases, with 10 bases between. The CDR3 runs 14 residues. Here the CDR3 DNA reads TGTGCCAGCAGTGAAGCGCGGGGTCTTGGGGAGCTGTTTTTT. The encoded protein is CASSEARGLGELFF.

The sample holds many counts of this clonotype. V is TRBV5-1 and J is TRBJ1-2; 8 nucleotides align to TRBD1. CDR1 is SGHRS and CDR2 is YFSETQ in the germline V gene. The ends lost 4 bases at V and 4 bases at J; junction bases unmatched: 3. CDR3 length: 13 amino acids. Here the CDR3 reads CASSNGQGYGYTF. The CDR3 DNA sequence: TGCGCCAGCAGCAACGGACAGGGCTATGGCTACACCTTC.

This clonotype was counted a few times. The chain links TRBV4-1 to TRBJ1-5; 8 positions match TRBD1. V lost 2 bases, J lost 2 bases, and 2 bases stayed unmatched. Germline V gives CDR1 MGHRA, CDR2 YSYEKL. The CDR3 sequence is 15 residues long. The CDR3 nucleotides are TGCGCCAGCAGCCAAATGACAGGGGGCAATCAGCCCCAGCATTTT. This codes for CASSQMTGGNQPQHF.

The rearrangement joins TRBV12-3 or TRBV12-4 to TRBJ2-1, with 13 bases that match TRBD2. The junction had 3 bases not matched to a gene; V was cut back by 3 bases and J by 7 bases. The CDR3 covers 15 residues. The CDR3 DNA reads TGTGCCAGCAGTTTGTGGACTAGCGGGAGTAATGAGCAGTTCTTC. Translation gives CASSLWTSGSNEQFF.

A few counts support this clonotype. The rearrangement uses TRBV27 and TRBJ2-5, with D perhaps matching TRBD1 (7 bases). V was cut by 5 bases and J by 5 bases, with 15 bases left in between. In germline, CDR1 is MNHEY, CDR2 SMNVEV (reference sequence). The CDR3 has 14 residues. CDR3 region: CASSGRQGLETQYF. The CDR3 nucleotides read TGTGCCAGCAGTGGGAGACAGGGACTGGAGACCCAGTACTTC.

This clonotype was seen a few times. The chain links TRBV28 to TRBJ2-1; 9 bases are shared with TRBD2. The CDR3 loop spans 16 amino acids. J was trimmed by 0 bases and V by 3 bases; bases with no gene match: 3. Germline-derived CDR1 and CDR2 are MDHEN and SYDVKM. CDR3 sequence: CASSFLAGSSYNEQFF. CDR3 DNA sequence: TGTGCCAGCAGTTTTCTAGCGGGGAGCTCCTACAATGAGCAGTTCTTC.

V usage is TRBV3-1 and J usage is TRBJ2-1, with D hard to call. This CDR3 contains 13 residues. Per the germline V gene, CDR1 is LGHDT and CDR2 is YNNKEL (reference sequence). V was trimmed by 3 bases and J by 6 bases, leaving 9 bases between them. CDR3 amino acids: CASSHIAGNEQFF. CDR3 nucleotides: TGTGCCAGCAGCCACATAGCAGGCAATGAGCAGTTCTTC.

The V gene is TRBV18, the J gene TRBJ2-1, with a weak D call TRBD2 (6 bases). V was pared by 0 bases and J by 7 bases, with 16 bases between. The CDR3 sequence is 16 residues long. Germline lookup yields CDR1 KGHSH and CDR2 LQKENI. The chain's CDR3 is CASSPPELAGGNEQFF. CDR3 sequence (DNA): TGTGCCAGCTCACCACCCGAACTAGCCGGGGGAAATGAGCAGTTCTTC.

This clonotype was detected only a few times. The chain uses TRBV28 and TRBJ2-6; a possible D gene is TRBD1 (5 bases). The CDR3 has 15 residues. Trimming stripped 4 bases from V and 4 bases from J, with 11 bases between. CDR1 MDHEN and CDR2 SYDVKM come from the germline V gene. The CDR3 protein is CASSSNGAGANVLTF. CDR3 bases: TGTGCCAGCAGTTCCAATGGGGCCGGGGCCAACGTCCTGACTTTC.

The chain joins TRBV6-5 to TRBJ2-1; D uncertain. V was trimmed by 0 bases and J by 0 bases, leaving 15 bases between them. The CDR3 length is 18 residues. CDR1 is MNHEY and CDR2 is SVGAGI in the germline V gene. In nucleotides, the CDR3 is TGTGCCAGCAGTTACTCGAAGTCCCTAGGCCTCTCCTACAATGAGCAGTTCTTC. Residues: CASSYSKSLGLSYNEQFF.

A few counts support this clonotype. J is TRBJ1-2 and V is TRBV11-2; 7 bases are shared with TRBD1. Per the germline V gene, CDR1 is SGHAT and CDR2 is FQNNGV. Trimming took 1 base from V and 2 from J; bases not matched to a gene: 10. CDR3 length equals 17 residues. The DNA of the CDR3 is TGTGCCAGCAGCTTAGGACCCCCGAGAGGGGGCAACTATGGCTACACCTTC. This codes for CASSLGPPRGGNYGYTF.

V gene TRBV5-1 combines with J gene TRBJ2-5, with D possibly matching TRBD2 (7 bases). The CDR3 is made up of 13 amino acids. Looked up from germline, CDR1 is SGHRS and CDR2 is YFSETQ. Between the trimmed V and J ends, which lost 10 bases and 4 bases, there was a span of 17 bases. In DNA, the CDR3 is TGCGCCGCAGGCGCGGGGGCAGGAGAGACCCAGTACTTC. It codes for CAAGAGAGETQYF.

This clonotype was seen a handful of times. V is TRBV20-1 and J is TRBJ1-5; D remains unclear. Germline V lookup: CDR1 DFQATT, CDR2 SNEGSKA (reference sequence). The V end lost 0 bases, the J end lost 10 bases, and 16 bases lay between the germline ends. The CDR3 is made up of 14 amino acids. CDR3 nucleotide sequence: TGCAGTGCTAGAGATCAAACTCTATCGCAACCCCAGCATTTT. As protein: CSARDQTLSQPQHF.

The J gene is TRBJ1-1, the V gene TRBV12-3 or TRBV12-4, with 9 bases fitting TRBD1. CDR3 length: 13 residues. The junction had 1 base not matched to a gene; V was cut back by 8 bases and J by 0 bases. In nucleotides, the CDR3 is TGTGCCAGCGGACAGGGGATGAACACTGAAGCTTTCTTT. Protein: CASGQGMNTEAFF.

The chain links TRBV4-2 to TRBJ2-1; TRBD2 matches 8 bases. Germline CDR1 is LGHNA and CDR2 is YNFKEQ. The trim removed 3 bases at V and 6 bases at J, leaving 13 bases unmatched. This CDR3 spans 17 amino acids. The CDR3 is CASSQTLTGGPLNEQFF. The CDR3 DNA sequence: TGTGCCAGCAGCCAGACCCTAACGGGAGGGCCCCTCAATGAGCAGTTCTTC.

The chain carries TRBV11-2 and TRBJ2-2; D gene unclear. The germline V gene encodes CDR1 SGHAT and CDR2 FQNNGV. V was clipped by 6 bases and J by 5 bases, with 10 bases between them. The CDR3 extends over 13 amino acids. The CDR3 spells CASRSEGTGELFF. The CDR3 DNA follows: TGTGCCAGCAGATCTGAAGGGACCGGGGAGCTGTTTTTT.

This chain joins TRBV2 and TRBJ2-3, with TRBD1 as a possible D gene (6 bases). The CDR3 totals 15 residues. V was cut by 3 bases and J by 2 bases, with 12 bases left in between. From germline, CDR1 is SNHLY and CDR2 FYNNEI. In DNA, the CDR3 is TGTGCCAGCAGTGAGAGACAGGCTTTCACAGATACGCAGTATTTT. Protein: CASSERQAFTDTQYF. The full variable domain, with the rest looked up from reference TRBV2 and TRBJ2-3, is EPEVTQTPSHQVTQMGQEVILRCVPISNHLYFYWYRQILGQKVEFLVSFYNNEISEKSEIFDDQFSVERPDGSNFTLKIRSTKLEDSAMYFCASSERQAFTDTQYFGPGTRLTVL.

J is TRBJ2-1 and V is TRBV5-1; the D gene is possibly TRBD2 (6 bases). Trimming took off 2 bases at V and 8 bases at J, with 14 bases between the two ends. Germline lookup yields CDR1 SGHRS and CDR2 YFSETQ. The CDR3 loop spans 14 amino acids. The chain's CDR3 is CASSFRRAWDEQFF. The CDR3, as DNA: TGCGCCAGCAGCTTCCGGAGGGCCTGGGATGAGCAGTTCTTC.

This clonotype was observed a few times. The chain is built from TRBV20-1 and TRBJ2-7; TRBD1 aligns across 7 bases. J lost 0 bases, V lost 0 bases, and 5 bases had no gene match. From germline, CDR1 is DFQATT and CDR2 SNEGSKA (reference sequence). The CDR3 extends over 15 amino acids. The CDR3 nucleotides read TGCAGTGCTAGAGATCGACAGGGAAGCTCCTACGAGCAGTACGTC. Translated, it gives CSARDRQGSSYEQYV.

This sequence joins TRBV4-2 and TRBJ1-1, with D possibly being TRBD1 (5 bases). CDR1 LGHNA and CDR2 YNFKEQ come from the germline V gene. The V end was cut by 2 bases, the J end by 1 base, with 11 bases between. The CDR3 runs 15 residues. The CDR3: CASSQRGSPNTEAFF. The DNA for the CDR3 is TGTGCCAGCAGCCAAAGGGGATCCCCGAACACTGAAGCTTTCTTT.

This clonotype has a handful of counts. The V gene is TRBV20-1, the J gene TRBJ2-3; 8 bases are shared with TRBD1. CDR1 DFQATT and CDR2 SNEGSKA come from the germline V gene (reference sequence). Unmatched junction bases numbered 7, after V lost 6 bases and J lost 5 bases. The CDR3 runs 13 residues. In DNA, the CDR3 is TGCAGTGCCTTCGGACAGGGCGAAGATACGCAGTATTTT. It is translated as CSAFGQGEDTQYF.